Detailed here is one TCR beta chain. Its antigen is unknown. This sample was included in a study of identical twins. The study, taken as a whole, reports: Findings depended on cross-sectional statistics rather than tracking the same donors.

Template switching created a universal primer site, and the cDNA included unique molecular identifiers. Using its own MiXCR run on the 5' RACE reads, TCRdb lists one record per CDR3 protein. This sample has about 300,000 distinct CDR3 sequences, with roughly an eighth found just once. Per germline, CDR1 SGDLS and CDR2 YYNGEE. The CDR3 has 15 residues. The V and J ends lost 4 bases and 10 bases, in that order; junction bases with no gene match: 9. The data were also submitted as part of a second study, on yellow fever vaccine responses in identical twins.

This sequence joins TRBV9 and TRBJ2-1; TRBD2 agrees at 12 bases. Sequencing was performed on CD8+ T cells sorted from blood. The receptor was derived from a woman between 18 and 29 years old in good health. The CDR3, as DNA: TGTGCCAGCAGCCCGTGGACTAGCGGGACCATCGAGCAGTTCTTC. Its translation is CASSPWTSGTIEQFF.